The T cell receptor (beta chain) described here comes from a study of T cell responses to AZD1222 COVID-19 vaccine. Study summary: Pooled together were second doses at about 4 or about 12 weeks.

Germline assignment: CDR1 SNHLY and CDR2 FYNNEI. With 6 bases removed from V and 5 bases from J, the gap between germline ends came to 13 bases. The CDR3 runs 13 residues. This clone was found once. Antigen unknown. Profiled with immunoSEQ multiplex PCR; TCRdb holds only in-frame clones, not every one. The data contain around 150,000 clones, 80% to 95% of them singletons. Study outcomes and limitations: At baseline, seropositivity was found in only six or seven AZD1222 recipients. Scientists sampled the repertoires only once the peak T cell response had passed.

This chain connects TRBV2 to TRBJ1-1; D remains ambiguous. Sequenced here: peripheral blood, sampled on day 0 of AZD1222 vaccination. This TCR came from an adult in good health. The CDR3 reads CASRGEGYTEAFF. CDR3 DNA sequence: TGTGCCAGCAGGGGAGAGGGTTATACTGAAGCTTTCTTT.